This T cell receptor (beta chain) was identified during a study of T cell responses to AZD1222 COVID-19 vaccine. Profiled with immunoSEQ multiplex PCR; TCRdb holds only in-frame clones, not every one. The sample shows over 110,000 clones, around 91% of them seen only once. Between the trimmed V and J ends, which lost 0 bases and 1 base, there was a span of 9 bases. CDR1 and CDR2 (germline): LGHDT, YNNKEL (reference sequence). CDR3 length equals 15 residues. V and J are TRBV3-1 (or the pseudogene TRBV3-2) and TRBJ1-1; tentatively, D is TRBD1 (5 bases). Sequenced here: peripheral blood, sampled 28 days after the second AZD1222 dose. The receptor comes from an adult who received the AZD1222 COVID-19 vaccine. The CDR3 region is CASSQEDIRNTEAFF. As DNA, the CDR3 is TGTGCCAGCAGCCAAGAGGACATACGGAACACTGAAGCTTTCTTT.